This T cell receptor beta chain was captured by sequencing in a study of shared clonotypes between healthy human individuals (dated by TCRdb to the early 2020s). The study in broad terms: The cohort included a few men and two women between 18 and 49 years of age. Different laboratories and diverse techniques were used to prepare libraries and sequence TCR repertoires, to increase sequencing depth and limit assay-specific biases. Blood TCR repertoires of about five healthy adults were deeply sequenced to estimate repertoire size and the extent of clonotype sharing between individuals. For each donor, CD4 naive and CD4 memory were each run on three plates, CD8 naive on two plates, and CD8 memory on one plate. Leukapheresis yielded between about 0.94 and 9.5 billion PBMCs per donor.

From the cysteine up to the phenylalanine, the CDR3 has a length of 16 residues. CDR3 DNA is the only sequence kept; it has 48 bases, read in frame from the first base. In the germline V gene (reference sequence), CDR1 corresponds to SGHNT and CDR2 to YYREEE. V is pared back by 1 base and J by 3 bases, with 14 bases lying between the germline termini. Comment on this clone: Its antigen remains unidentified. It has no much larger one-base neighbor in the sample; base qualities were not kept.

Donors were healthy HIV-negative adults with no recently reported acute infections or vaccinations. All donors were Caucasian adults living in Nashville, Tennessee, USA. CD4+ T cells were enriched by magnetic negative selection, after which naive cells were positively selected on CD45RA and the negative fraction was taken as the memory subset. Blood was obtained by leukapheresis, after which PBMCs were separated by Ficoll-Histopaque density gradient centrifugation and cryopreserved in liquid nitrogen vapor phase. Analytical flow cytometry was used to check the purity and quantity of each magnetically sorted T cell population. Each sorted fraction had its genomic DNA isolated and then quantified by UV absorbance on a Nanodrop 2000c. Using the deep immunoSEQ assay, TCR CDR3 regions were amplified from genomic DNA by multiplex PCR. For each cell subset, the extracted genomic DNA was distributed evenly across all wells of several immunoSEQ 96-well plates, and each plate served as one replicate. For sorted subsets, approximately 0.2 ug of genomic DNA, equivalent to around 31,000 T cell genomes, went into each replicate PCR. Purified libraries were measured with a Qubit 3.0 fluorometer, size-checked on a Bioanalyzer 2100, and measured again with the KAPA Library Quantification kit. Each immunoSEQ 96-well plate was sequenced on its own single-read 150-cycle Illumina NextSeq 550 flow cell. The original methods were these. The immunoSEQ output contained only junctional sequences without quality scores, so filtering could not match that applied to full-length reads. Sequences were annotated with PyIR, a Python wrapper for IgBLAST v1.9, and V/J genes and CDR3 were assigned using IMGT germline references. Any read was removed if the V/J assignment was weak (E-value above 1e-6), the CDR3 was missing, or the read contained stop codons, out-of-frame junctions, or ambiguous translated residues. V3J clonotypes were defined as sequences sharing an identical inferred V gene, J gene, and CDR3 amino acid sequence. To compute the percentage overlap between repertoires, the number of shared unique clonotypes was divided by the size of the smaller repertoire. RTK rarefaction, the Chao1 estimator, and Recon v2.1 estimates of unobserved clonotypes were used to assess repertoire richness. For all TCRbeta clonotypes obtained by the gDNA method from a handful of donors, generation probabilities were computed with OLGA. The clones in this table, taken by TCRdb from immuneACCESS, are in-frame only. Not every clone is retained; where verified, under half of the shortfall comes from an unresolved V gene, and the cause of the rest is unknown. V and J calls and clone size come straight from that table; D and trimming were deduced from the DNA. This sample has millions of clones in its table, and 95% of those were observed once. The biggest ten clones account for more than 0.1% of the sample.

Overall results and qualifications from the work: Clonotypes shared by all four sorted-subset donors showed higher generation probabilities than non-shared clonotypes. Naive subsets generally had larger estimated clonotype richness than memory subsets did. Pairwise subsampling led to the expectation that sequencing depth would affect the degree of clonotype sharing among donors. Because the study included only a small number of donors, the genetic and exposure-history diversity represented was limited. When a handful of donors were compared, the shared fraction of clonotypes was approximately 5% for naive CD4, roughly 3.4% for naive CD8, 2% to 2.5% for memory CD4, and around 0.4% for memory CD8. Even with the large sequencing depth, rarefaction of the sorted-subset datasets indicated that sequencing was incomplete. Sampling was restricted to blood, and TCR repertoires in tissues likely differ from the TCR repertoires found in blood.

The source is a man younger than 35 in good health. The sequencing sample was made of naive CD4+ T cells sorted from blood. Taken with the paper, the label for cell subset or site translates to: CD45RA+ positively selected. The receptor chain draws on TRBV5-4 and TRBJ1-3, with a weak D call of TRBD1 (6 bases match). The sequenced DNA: TGTGCCAGCAGCTTGCAGGGGCTAGAGAGTGGAAACACCATATATTTT. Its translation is CASSLQGLESGNTIYF.